A selection of T cell receptor beta chains follows, all from one sample in a study of T cells in Graves' hyperthyroidism and ophthalmopathy. TCRdb re-called the multiplex PCR reads with MiXCR, one entry per CDR3 protein. The sample carries over 500,000 distinct CDR3 sequences, 17% recorded once. The sample consisted of blood. Receptors originate from a young woman with Graves' ophthalmopathy. CDR3s include the opening cysteine and the closing phenylalanine or tryptophan. The order of the fields is D gene, V gene, CDR3 length, clone size, J gene, CDR3 DNA, CDR3 protein. The D gene is left open where the match is weak. Not every row has a clone size; where given, it reads once, few, many or a size class.

>TRBD1|TRBV3-1|13|many|TRBJ1-2
TGTGCCAGCAGCGTTGACAGGGGTTATGGCTACACCTTC
CASSVDRGYGYTF
>NA|TRBV13|15|many|TRBJ1-1
TGTGCCAGCAGCCTAGAGGGACGGAGGAACACTGAAGCTTTCTTT
CASSLEGRRNTEAFF
>TRBD2|TRBV7-9|13|many|TRBJ2-3
TGTGCCAGCAGGGCGGGGGGCACAGATACGCAGTATTTT
CASRAGGTDTQYF
>TRBD2|TRBV13|16|NA|TRBJ2-5
TGTGCCAGCAGCACAACGACTAGCGGGAGGGCCGCTAGAAAGCACTTC
CASSTTTSGRAARKHF
>NA|TRBV12-3/TRBV12-4|14|few|TRBJ1-1
TGTGCCAGCAGGACCACCACGGGGGGTACTGAAGCTTTCTTT
CASRTTTGGTEAFF
>TRBD1|TRBV28|17|many|TRBJ2-3
TGTGCCAGCAGTCCCTATCGGACAGGGAGTGGCACAGATACGCAGTATTTT
CASSPYRTGSGTDTQYF
>TRBD2|TRBV4-1|18|few|TRBJ2-7
TGCGCCAGCAGCCAAGATTGGAGGGGCTTAGCGGGATTCTACGAGCAGTACTTC
CASSQDWRGLAGFYEQYF
>TRBD1|TRBV7-2|14|few|TRBJ1-4
TGTGCCAGCAGCTGGACAGGGGAGGAGGAAAAACTGTTTTTT
CASSWTGEEEKLFF
>NA|TRBV4-1|15|few|TRBJ1-2
TGCGCCAGCAGCCAACCTCCAACAGGGCTGTATGGCTACACCTTC
CASSQPPTGLYGYTF
>NA|TRBV6-1|15|NA|TRBJ2-7
TGTGCCAGCAGTGAACCCGGGACGCCCTCCTACGAGCAGTACTTC
CASSEPGTPSYEQYF
>TRBD2|TRBV9|15|few|TRBJ2-3
TGTGCCAGCAGCGGTTCTCGCGGGGGGTCAGATACGCAGTATTTT
CASSGSRGGSDTQYF
>TRBD2|TRBV7-2|15|NA|TRBJ2-1
TGTGCCAGCAGCTTGACAGCGGGAGCAATGGATGAGCAGTTCTTC
CASSLTAGAMDEQFF
>NA|TRBV30|12|few|TRBJ2-7
TGTGCCTGGACTGGGGCCTCCTACGAGCAGTACTTC
CAWTGASYEQYF
>TRBD2|TRBV6-4|16|few|TRBJ2-6
TGTGCCAGCAGTGCTAGCGGGGGGGCTGGGGCCAACGTCCTGACTTTC
CASSASGGAGANVLTF
>TRBD1|TRBV24-1|17|NA|TRBJ2-1
TGTGCCACCAGTGACCCAAGGGACAGGGAGGTAGACAATGAGCAGTTCTTC
CATSDPRDREVDNEQFF